This T cell receptor beta chain was sequenced for a study of OX40 agonist ivuxolimab in advanced cancers. Overall study: Under the entry rules, prior anti-PD-1, anti-PD-L1 or anti-CTLA-4 therapy was allowed, and roughly 43% had some.

The method was immunoSEQ multiplex PCR; TCRdb's version includes in-frame clones alone and lacks a portion of them. The sample lists roughly 55,000 clones, nearly 80% seen once, with under 4.5% in the top ten. Findings of the study overall: Expanded clones were, on average, more numerous in CD8+ T cells than in CD4+. Circulating CD4+ and CD8+ T cells showed clonal expansion by week 6 at 0.1 to 3.0 mg/kg.

Trimming pared 0 bases from V and 1 base from J, leaving 3 bases between. Germline V gene lookup returns CDR1 MNHNY and CDR2 SVGAGI (reference sequence). The CDR3 runs to 13 residues. Of note for this clone: The antigen is undetermined.

The source of this sequence is an adult with an advanced solid tumor such as melanoma, head and neck, liver or kidney cancer. Sample: CD4+ or CD8+ T cells sorted from blood, taken in a trial of the OX40 agonist ivuxolimab. The chain joins TRBV6-6 to TRBJ1-2, with unresolved D. The CDR3 sequence is CASSYSGNYGYTF. As DNA, the CDR3 is TGTGCCAGCAGTTACTCGGGTAACTATGGCTACACCTTC.